The table lists the clone carrying this TCR beta chain with a few counts. Here immunoSEQ multiplex PCR was the method, and the copy in TCRdb shows in-frame clones only, minus some. The table lists about 48,000 clones, approximately 80% of them singletons. The data originate from a study of blood T cell repertoires in COVID-19. Study context: The United States, Italy and Spain provided the acute and convalescent COVID-19 samples. In each case, the material was cDNA or gDNA derived from T cells, B-cell-depleted T cells, or PBMCs.

The V gene's germline CDR1 is ENHRY and CDR2 SYGVKD. CDR3 length: 13 amino acids. Trimming shortened V by 5 bases and J by 4 bases, and 8 bases separated the two germline ends. This chain uses TRBV10-3 with TRBJ2-2; possibly TRBD2 for D (5 bases). This clonotype was obtained from a man between 65 and 80 years old with acute or convalescent COVID-19. The sample comprised peripheral blood. The CDR3 loop reads CAISWSGTGELFF. The CDR3 coding sequence is TGTGCCATCAGTTGGAGCGGCACCGGGGAGCTGTTTTTT.